Following are 14 T cell receptor beta chains from one sample sequenced in a study of blood T cell repertoires in COVID-19. Generated by immunoSEQ multiplex PCR, the TCRdb table keeps only in-frame clones and is missing some. Of under 75,000 clones in the sample, 88% were seen once. The material sequenced was peripheral blood. These receptors came from a woman aged 80 or older with active COVID-19.

The CDR3: CASRPAWGRVTGELFF. CDR3 nucleotide sequence: TGTGCCAGCAGACCCGCCTGGGGGCGGGTCACCGGGGAGCTGTTTTTT. The V gene is TRBV28, the J gene TRBJ2-2; TRBD1 might be the D (6 bases). V shed 6 bases and J shed 4 bases, with 18 bases lying between them. The V gene's germline CDR1 is MDHEN and CDR2 SYDVKM. The CDR3 has 16 residues.

The genes are TRBV28 and TRBJ2-7; 9 bases line up with TRBD2. Trimming cost V 6 bases and J 4 bases; bases outside gene matches: 7. Germline lookup yields CDR1 MDHEN and CDR2 SYDVKM. This CDR3 has 14 residues. CDR3 sequence (DNA): TGTGCCAGCAGAAGCGCGGGAGGGGGATACGAGCAGTACTTC. Encoded protein: CASRSAGGGYEQYF. Full variable domain (remainder filled in from reference TRBV28 and TRBJ2-7): DVKVTQSSRYLVKRTGEKVFLECVQDMDHENMFWYRQDPGLGLRLIYFSYDVKMKEKGDIPEGYSVSREKKERFSLILESASTNQTSMYLCASRSAGGGYEQYFGPGTRLTVT.

A single count supports this clone. The chain employs TRBV5-1 and TRBJ2-1; TRBD2 aligns across 7 bases. Germline V lookup: CDR1 SGHRS, CDR2 YFSETQ. There are 15 residues in the CDR3. V dropped 4 bases and J dropped 8; count of bases not matched to a gene: 12. CDR3 in DNA: TGCGCCAGCAGCCCGGACCCAAGTGGGAGGGATGAGCAGTTCTTC. Translating gives CASSPDPSGRDEQFF.

The chain is built from TRBV19 and TRBJ2-3, with a weak D call TRBD2 (5 bases). CDR3 size: 15 residues. Germline V lookup: CDR1 LNHDA, CDR2 SQIVND (reference sequence). Trimming removed 1 base at V and 4 bases at J, with 12 bases between. CDR3 DNA: TGTGCCAGTAGTATAGGGGGTAGCGAGGCAGATACGCAGTATTTT. Translating gives CASSIGGSEADTQYF.

The V call is TRBV2, the J call TRBJ1-6; D may be TRBD1 (6 bases). Germline-derived CDR1 and CDR2 are SNHLY and FYNNEI. The ends were cut back, 4 bases at V and 10 bases at J, with 11 bases in the middle. This CDR3 comprises 13 residues. The CDR3 loop is CASSAEGESPLHF. The CDR3 DNA reads TGTGCCAGCAGTGCCGAGGGGGAGTCACCCCTCCACTTT.

Comment on this clone: Distinct nucleotide sequences in the sample also encode this CDR3. The chain recombines TRBV7-2 with TRBJ2-5; 9 positions match TRBD2. The CDR3 is made up of 15 amino acids. Trimming removed 4 bases from V and 5 bases from J; junction bases left unmatched: 8. Germline values: CDR1 SGHTA, CDR2 FQGNSA. CDR3 DNA: TGTGCCAGCAGCTGGCAGCGGGGGGCAGGGGAGACCCAGTACTTC. Encoded protein: CASSWQRGAGETQYF.

This sequence joins TRBV19 and TRBJ2-7; 9 positions match TRBD1. Germline CDR1 reads LNHDA; CDR2 reads SQIVND (reference sequence). V lost 6 bases and J lost 7; bases outside the gene matches: 13. This CDR3 is 15 amino acids long. As DNA, the CDR3 is TGTGCCAGTAGCCCGGGACAGGGTCTCTCCCGGGAGCAGTACTTC. Translating it yields CASSPGQGLSREQYF.

This clone has only a few counts. The CDR3 here is CASSQDSLTPAYNEAFF. In nucleotides, the CDR3 is TGCGCCAGCAGCCAAGATTCGTTGACACCCGCGTACAATGAAGCTTTCTTT. The chain uses TRBV4-3 and TRBJ1-1; D unresolved. Per germline, CDR1 LGHNA and CDR2 YSLEER. The CDR3 length is 17 residues. The ends were cut back, 0 bases at V and 7 bases at J, with 21 bases in the middle.

The chain recombines TRBV4-3 with TRBJ1-2; the D is unclear. CDR1 and CDR2 from the germline V gene are LGHNA and YSLEER. Trimming removed 0 bases at V and 4 bases at J, with 9 bases between. The CDR3 spans 14 residues. The CDR3 here is CASSQEEGFYGYTF. CDR3 coding DNA: TGCGCCAGCAGCCAAGAAGAGGGATTCTATGGCTACACCTTC.

The J gene is TRBJ2-7, the V gene TRBV7-2, with 8 bases lining up with TRBD1. This CDR3 comprises 14 residues. Trimming took 5 bases from V and 2 from J; bases not matched to a gene: 5. Germline CDR1 is SGHTA and CDR2 is FQGNSA. The CDR3 DNA sequence: TGTGCCAGCAGCCCTTGGGACAGGCCCTACGAGCAGTACTTC. Residues: CASSPWDRPYEQYF.

The chain joins TRBV12-3 or TRBV12-4 to TRBJ2-1, with 7 nucleotides matching TRBD1. Trimming took 7 bases from V and 6 from J; bases not matched to a gene: 3. The CDR3 has 12 amino acids. This chain's CDR3 is CASTAGGNEQFF. The CDR3 region has the DNA TGTGCCAGCACCGCAGGGGGCAATGAGCAGTTCTTC.

The rearrangement links TRBV7-2 to TRBJ1-2; D remains ambiguous. Trimming left V 5 bases short and J 10 bases short, with 14 bases between. The CDR3 has 12 residues. The V gene's germline CDR1 is SGHTA and CDR2 FQGNSA. The CDR3 sequence is CASSPLGSSYTF. In DNA, the CDR3 is TGTGCCAGCAGCCCCCTTGGGAGTTCCTACACCTTC.

The chain is built from TRBV5-1 and TRBJ2-1, with 11 bases identical to TRBD2. CDR1 and CDR2 from the germline V gene are SGHRS and YFSETQ. The V and J ends lost 4 bases and 9 bases, in that order; junction bases with no gene match: 12. The CDR3 is made up of 16 amino acids. The chain's CDR3 is CASSRSPGLAESEQFF. Written as DNA, the CDR3 is TGCGCCAGCAGCCGTTCGCCGGGACTAGCGGAGAGTGAGCAGTTCTTC.

The rearrangement uses TRBV7-9 and TRBJ2-3; no clear D gene. The CDR3 consists of 11 residues. Germline values: CDR1 SEHNR, CDR2 FQNEAQ (reference sequence). V was trimmed by 4 bases and J by 3 bases, leaving 2 bases between them. The CDR3 spells CASSSTDTQYF. In DNA, the CDR3 is TGTGCCAGCAGCTCAACAGATACGCAGTATTTT.